A selection of T cell receptor beta chains follows, all from one sample in a study of graft-versus-host responses after intestinal transplantation. Clones were read by immunoSEQ multiplex PCR, and TCRdb kept only the in-frame ones, dropping some. This sample yields about 130,000 clones, of which about nine tenths are seen a single time; around 0.2% belongs to the top ten. Antigen specificity for these receptors is unknown. This specimen consisted of unstimulated CD4+ T cells sorted from spleen or lymph node cells, obtained before intestinal transplant. The receptors derive from a human donor who received an intestinal transplant. Each CDR3 is given with its conserved first and last residue. The D gene is left open where the match is weak. Expanded clones are given a class, and other clones once, few, many or no size at all.

d_gene: -
v_gene: TRBV13
abundance: -
j_gene: TRBJ1-6
CDR3aa: CASSLLAYNSPLHF
CDR3nt: TGTGCCAGCAGCTTATTGGCCTATAATTCACCCCTCCACTTT

d_gene: -
v_gene: TRBV5-1
abundance: once
j_gene: TRBJ2-7
CDR3aa: CASSAGGNYEQYF
CDR3nt: TGCGCCAGCAGCGCAGGGGGGAACTACGAGCAGTACTTC

d_gene: TRBD2
v_gene: TRBV28
abundance: -
j_gene: TRBJ2-1
CDR3aa: CASSLGYGRAGDEQFF
CDR3nt: TGTGCCAGCAGTTTAGGGTACGGGAGGGCCGGGGATGAGCAGTTCTTC

d_gene: TRBD2
v_gene: TRBV6-5
abundance: -
j_gene: TRBJ2-1
CDR3aa: CASSYFYELAGDEQFF
CDR3nt: TGTGCCAGCAGTTACTTCTACGAACTAGCGGGAGATGAGCAGTTCTTC

d_gene: TRBD1
v_gene: TRBV5-6
abundance: -
j_gene: TRBJ2-7
CDR3aa: CASSLGGTGGIEQYF
CDR3nt: TGTGCCAGCAGCTTGGGTGGGACAGGGGGCATCGAGCAGTACTTC

d_gene: TRBD1
v_gene: TRBV9
abundance: -
j_gene: TRBJ1-1
CDR3aa: CASSPRRDRRAHTEAFF
CDR3nt: TGTGCCAGCAGCCCCCGCCGGGACAGAAGGGCGCACACTGAAGCTTTCTTT

d_gene: -
v_gene: TRBV18
abundance: few
j_gene: TRBJ1-1
CDR3aa: CASSRDSGAFF
CDR3nt: TGTGCCAGCTCACGAGACAGCGGAGCTTTCTTT

d_gene: -
v_gene: TRBV6-6
abundance: once
j_gene: TRBJ2-7
CDR3aa: CASSARLVSSYEQYF
CDR3nt: TGTGCCAGCAGTGCTCGACTAGTGAGCTCCTACGAGCAGTACTTC

d_gene: TRBD1
v_gene: TRBV28
abundance: -
j_gene: TRBJ1-5
CDR3aa: CAGSLPRGQGARANQPQHF
CDR3nt: TGTGCCGGCAGTTTACCCCGTGGACAGGGGGCGCGTGCCAATCAGCCCCAGCATTTT

d_gene: -
v_gene: TRBV29-1
abundance: -
j_gene: TRBJ1-1
CDR3aa: CSVGQWGTEAFF
CDR3nt: TGCAGCGTTGGACAGTGGGGCACTGAAGCTTTCTTT

d_gene: TRBD1
v_gene: TRBV14
abundance: -
j_gene: TRBJ1-1
CDR3aa: CASSPRTGGNTEAFF
CDR3nt: TGTGCCAGCAGCCCTAGGACAGGGGGTAACACTGAAGCTTTCTTT

d_gene: -
v_gene: TRBV21-1
abundance: -
j_gene: TRBJ1-5
CDR3aa: CASSKSSGQKSNQPQHF
CDR3nt: TGTGCCAGCAGCAAATCCTCCGGGCAGAAAAGCAATCAGCCCCAGCATTTT

d_gene: -
v_gene: TRBV4-1
abundance: -
j_gene: TRBJ2-1
CDR3aa: CASSQANEQFF
CDR3nt: TGCGCCAGCAGCCAAGCCAATGAGCAGTTCTTC

d_gene: -
v_gene: TRBV19
abundance: -
j_gene: TRBJ1-5
CDR3aa: CASSILGISGSHQPQHF
CDR3nt: TGTGCCAGTAGTATTTTAGGGATATCCGGGAGCCATCAGCCCCAGCATTTT

d_gene: TRBD1
v_gene: TRBV9
abundance: -
j_gene: TRBJ2-1
CDR3aa: CASSPRFRPGTATSSYNEQFF
CDR3nt: TGTGCCAGCAGCCCCCGGTTCCGACCCGGGACAGCGACCAGCTCCTACAATGAGCAGTTCTTC

d_gene: -
v_gene: TRBV7-8
abundance: -
j_gene: TRBJ1-3
CDR3aa: CASSSSLGNTIYF
CDR3nt: TGTGCCAGCAGCTCAAGCCTTGGAAACACCATATATTTT

d_gene: -
v_gene: TRBV14
abundance: -
j_gene: TRBJ1-4
CDR3aa: CASSQVGRGQGMFF
CDR3nt: TGTGCCAGCAGCCAAGTGGGAAGGGGCCAGGGGATGTTTTTT

d_gene: -
v_gene: TRBV19
abundance: -
j_gene: TRBJ1-5
CDR3aa: CASSMTGFSNQPQHF
CDR3nt: TGTGCCAGTAGTATGACGGGGTTTAGCAATCAGCCCCAGCATTTT

d_gene: -
v_gene: TRBV18
abundance: -
j_gene: TRBJ1-2
CDR3aa: CASSPPLLTGSYGYTF
CDR3nt: TGTGCCAGCTCACCACCCCTCCTGACAGGTAGCTATGGCTACACCTTC

d_gene: -
v_gene: TRBV27
abundance: -
j_gene: TRBJ2-1
CDR3aa: CASSLKFSGASISYNEQFF
CDR3nt: TGTGCCAGCAGTTTAAAATTCTCTGGGGCCAGCATCTCCTACAATGAGCAGTTCTTC

d_gene: -
v_gene: TRBV7-2
abundance: -
j_gene: TRBJ2-7
CDR3aa: CASSTRVFYEQYF
CDR3nt: TGTGCCAGCAGCACGAGGGTTTTCTACGAGCAGTACTTC

d_gene: TRBD1
v_gene: TRBV30
abundance: -
j_gene: TRBJ1-3
CDR3aa: CAWSSKGAGNTIYF
CDR3nt: TGTGCCTGGAGTTCTAAGGGGGCAGGAAACACCATATATTTT

d_gene: TRBD2
v_gene: TRBV4-1
abundance: -
j_gene: TRBJ2-1
CDR3aa: CASSQEGGLAGFEDEQFF
CDR3nt: TGCGCCAGCAGCCAAGAAGGTGGACTAGCGGGATTTGAAGATGAGCAGTTCTTC

d_gene: TRBD2
v_gene: TRBV18
abundance: -
j_gene: TRBJ2-1
CDR3aa: CASSPLAGGNEQFF
CDR3nt: TGTGCCAGCTCACCACTAGCGGGAGGCAATGAGCAGTTCTTC

d_gene: -
v_gene: TRBV18
abundance: -
j_gene: TRBJ1-2
CDR3aa: CASSPKANYGYTF
CDR3nt: TGTGCCAGCTCACCTAAGGCTAACTATGGCTACACCTTC

d_gene: -
v_gene: TRBV2
abundance: -
j_gene: TRBJ2-7
CDR3aa: CASRRDPEQYF
CDR3nt: TGTGCCAGCAGACGGGACCCCGAGCAGTACTTC

d_gene: -
v_gene: TRBV5-1
abundance: -
j_gene: TRBJ1-3
CDR3aa: CASGEGVRPGNTIYF
CDR3nt: TGCGCCAGCGGGGAAGGGGTGCGTCCTGGAAACACCATATATTTT

d_gene: TRBD1
v_gene: TRBV6-1
abundance: few
j_gene: TRBJ1-5
CDR3aa: CASSGRQGGQPQHF
CDR3nt: TGTGCCAGCAGTGGGAGACAGGGGGGACAGCCCCAGCATTTT

d_gene: TRBD1
v_gene: TRBV18
abundance: -
j_gene: TRBJ1-5
CDR3aa: CASSPNGTGGSNQPQHF
CDR3nt: TGTGCCAGCTCACCCAACGGGACAGGGGGGAGCAATCAGCCCCAGCATTTT

d_gene: -
v_gene: TRBV7-6
abundance: -
j_gene: TRBJ2-7
CDR3aa: CASSLGEAAYEQYF
CDR3nt: TGTGCCAGCAGCTTAGGGGAGGCGGCATACGAGCAGTACTTC

d_gene: -
v_gene: TRBV27
abundance: -
j_gene: TRBJ2-1
CDR3aa: CASSFITRVSYNEQFF
CDR3nt: TGTGCCAGCAGTTTTATAACACGGGTAAGCTACAATGAGCAGTTCTTC

d_gene: -
v_gene: TRBV30
abundance: -
j_gene: TRBJ1-1
CDR3aa: CAWSAVWAGVNTEAFF
CDR3nt: TGTGCCTGGAGCGCAGTTTGGGCAGGAGTGAACACTGAAGCTTTCTTT

d_gene: -
v_gene: TRBV27
abundance: -
j_gene: TRBJ1-3
CDR3aa: CASSLGGAGNTIYF
CDR3nt: TGTGCCAGCAGCCTCGGGGGGGCTGGAAACACCATATATTTT

d_gene: -
v_gene: TRBV7-9
abundance: few
j_gene: TRBJ1-2
CDR3aa: CASSLNAGSSYGYTF
CDR3nt: TGTGCCAGCAGCTTAAATGCAGGATCGAGCTATGGCTACACCTTC

d_gene: -
v_gene: TRBV5-4
abundance: -
j_gene: TRBJ2-7
CDR3aa: CASSLVGRGAYEQYF
CDR3nt: TGTGCCAGCAGCTTGGTAGGCAGGGGGGCTTACGAGCAGTACTTC

d_gene: -
v_gene: TRBV7-9
abundance: -
j_gene: TRBJ1-1
CDR3aa: CASSQGKNTEAFF
CDR3nt: TGTGCCAGCAGCCAGGGGAAGAACACTGAAGCTTTCTTT

d_gene: -
v_gene: TRBV28
abundance: -
j_gene: TRBJ2-7
CDR3aa: CASSPTPGGRKYEQYF
CDR3nt: TGTGCCAGCAGTCCGACCCCCGGGGGCAGGAAGTACGAGCAGTACTTC

d_gene: -
v_gene: TRBV6-5
abundance: -
j_gene: TRBJ1-5
CDR3aa: CASSETGRKPQHF
CDR3nt: TGTGCCAGCAGTGAGACAGGTAGGAAGCCCCAGCATTTT

d_gene: TRBD1
v_gene: TRBV19
abundance: -
j_gene: TRBJ1-1
CDR3aa: CASGQGAGTEAFF
CDR3nt: TGTGCCAGTGGCCAGGGGGCGGGCACTGAAGCTTTCTTT

d_gene: -
v_gene: TRBV6-1
abundance: -
j_gene: TRBJ1-1
CDR3aa: CASSDPRSSWGTEAFF
CDR3nt: TGTGCCAGCAGTGATCCTCGCTCCAGTTGGGGTACTGAAGCTTTCTTT

d_gene: -
v_gene: TRBV28
abundance: -
j_gene: TRBJ2-7
CDR3aa: CASSSMRLELNYEQYF
CDR3nt: TGTGCCAGCAGTTCCATGCGACTAGAACTAAACTACGAGCAGTACTTC

d_gene: -
v_gene: TRBV27
abundance: -
j_gene: TRBJ1-5
CDR3aa: CASSLYRDQPQHF
CDR3nt: TGTGCCAGCAGTTTATACAGGGACCAGCCCCAGCATTTT

d_gene: -
v_gene: TRBV7-2
abundance: once
j_gene: TRBJ2-7
CDR3aa: CASSSTGTYEQYF
CDR3nt: TGTGCCAGCAGCTCCACGGGGACCTACGAGCAGTACTTC

d_gene: TRBD1
v_gene: TRBV7-2
abundance: -
j_gene: TRBJ1-1
CDR3aa: CASSLGQGAEAFF
CDR3nt: TGTGCCAGCAGCTTAGGACAGGGGGCTGAAGCTTTCTTT

d_gene: TRBD1
v_gene: TRBV2
abundance: few
j_gene: TRBJ2-2
CDR3aa: CASRPLGQGRGANTGELFF
CDR3nt: TGTGCCAGCAGGCCCTTGGGACAGGGGAGGGGAGCGAACACCGGGGAGCTGTTTTTT

d_gene: -
v_gene: TRBV6-4
abundance: -
j_gene: TRBJ1-1
CDR3aa: CASSREAGWGTEAFF
CDR3nt: TGTGCCAGCAGTAGAGAAGCAGGGTGGGGGACTGAAGCTTTCTTT

d_gene: -
v_gene: TRBV6-5
abundance: -
j_gene: TRBJ1-3
CDR3aa: CASSVGTPGGTIYF
CDR3nt: TGTGCCAGCAGTGTAGGGACGCCGGGAGGCACCATATATTTT

d_gene: -
v_gene: TRBV5-1
abundance: once
j_gene: TRBJ2-3
CDR3aa: CASSLESTVGDTQYF
CDR3nt: TGCGCCAGCAGCTTGGAATCAACAGTCGGGGATACGCAGTATTTT

d_gene: TRBD1
v_gene: TRBV27
abundance: -
j_gene: TRBJ2-7
CDR3aa: CASSLGTGVREQYF
CDR3nt: TGTGCCAGCAGTTTAGGGACAGGGGTGCGGGAGCAGTACTTC

d_gene: -
v_gene: TRBV18
abundance: -
j_gene: TRBJ2-2
CDR3aa: CASSPTPYPGTGELFF
CDR3nt: TGTGCCAGCTCACCTACACCCTACCCGGGCACCGGGGAGCTGTTTTTT

d_gene: -
v_gene: TRBV23-1
abundance: -
j_gene: TRBJ2-2
CDR3aa: CASSRCREVPTGELFF
CDR3nt: TGCGCCAGCAGTCGGTGCAGGGAGGTCCCCACCGGGGAGCTGTTTTTT

d_gene: -
v_gene: TRBV15
abundance: -
j_gene: TRBJ2-7
CDR3aa: CATSRVEGYEQYF
CDR3nt: TGTGCCACCAGCAGAGTGGAGGGCTACGAGCAGTACTTC

d_gene: TRBD2
v_gene: TRBV7-3
abundance: -
j_gene: TRBJ2-1
CDR3aa: CASSLMRSGISYNEQFF
CDR3nt: TGTGCCAGCAGCTTAATGCGGAGCGGGATCTCCTACAATGAGCAGTTCTTC

d_gene: -
v_gene: TRBV11-1
abundance: -
j_gene: TRBJ1-1
CDR3aa: CASSFAPLDRQNTEAFF
CDR3nt: TGTGCCAGCAGCTTCGCCCCTCTGGATCGACAGAACACTGAAGCTTTCTTT

d_gene: TRBD1
v_gene: TRBV15
abundance: -
j_gene: TRBJ1-2
CDR3aa: CATSRDRRANYGYTF
CDR3nt: TGTGCCACCAGCAGGGACAGGAGAGCTAACTATGGCTACACCTTC

d_gene: -
v_gene: TRBV30
abundance: -
j_gene: TRBJ2-5
CDR3aa: CAAGWGSQETQYF
CDR3nt: TGTGCCGCAGGCTGGGGCAGCCAAGAGACCCAGTACTTC

d_gene: -
v_gene: TRBV29-1
abundance: -
j_gene: TRBJ1-2
CDR3aa: CSVYSGEDNFSGYTF
CDR3nt: TGCAGCGTGTATTCCGGGGAGGATAATTTCAGTGGCTACACCTTC